These 32 T cell receptor beta chains were sequenced from one sample in a study of blood T cell repertoires in COVID-19 (dated by TCRdb to the early 2020s). The library was prepared using the immunoSEQ multiplex PCR assay. The clones in this table, taken by TCRdb from immuneACCESS, are in-frame only. Not every clone is retained; where verified, under half of the shortfall comes from an unresolved V gene, and the cause of the rest is unknown. The table for this sample lists about 130,000 clones; about 74% of them were counted only once. 6% of the sample is in the top ten clones. The sample comprised peripheral blood. The receptor source for this set is a man at least 80 years old with COVID-19, enrolled during active disease.

J is TRBJ1-5 and V is TRBV15, with 7 bases matching TRBD1. There are 17 residues in the CDR3. J was trimmed by 4 bases and V by 1 base; bases with no gene match: 10. CDR1 is LNHNV, CDR2 YYDKDF, per germline (reference sequence). CDR3 region: CATSRGGRDSDNQPQHF. The CDR3 DNA sequence: TGTGCCACCAGCAGAGGGGGCCGGGACAGTGATAATCAGCCCCAGCATTTT. Variable domain in full (rest from reference TRBV15 and TRBJ1-5): DAMVIQNPRYQVTQFGKPVTLSCSQTLNHNVMYWYQQKSSQAPKLLFHYYDKDFNNEADTPDNFQSRRPNTSFCFLDIRSPGLGDTAMYLCATSRGGRDSDNQPQHFGDGTRLSIL.

This sequence joins TRBV28 and TRBJ2-7; the match to TRBD1 covers 7 bases. V gave up 3 bases and J gave up 4 bases; unmatched junction bases: 9. The germline CDR1 and CDR2 sequences are MDHEN and SYDVKM. CDR3 length: 15 residues. CDR3 loop: CASSFKGQTGYEQYF. CDR3 DNA: TGTGCCAGCAGTTTTAAAGGACAGACAGGGTACGAGCAGTACTTC.

V gene TRBV7-9 combines with J gene TRBJ2-3; D perhaps matches TRBD2 (5 bases). Germline CDR1 SEHNR, CDR2 FQNEAQ (reference sequence). This CDR3 is 15 amino acids long. Deletions cut 1 base from V and 5 bases from J, with 13 bases between. The CDR3 DNA is TGTGCCAGCAGCTTAGGCGGCCAGGCGGGAGATACGCAGTATTTT. It codes for CASSLGGQAGDTQYF.

The V and J genes are TRBV19 and TRBJ2-1, with 9 bases fitting TRBD2. With 9 bases clipped from V and 0 bases from J, the junction kept 6 bases outside the gene matches. Germline values: CDR1 LNHDA, CDR2 SQIVND (reference sequence). The CDR3 totals 15 residues. The CDR3 sequence: CASCFSGSSYNEQFF. The CDR3 DNA is TGTGCCAGCTGCTTTAGCGGGAGCTCCTACAATGAGCAGTTCTTC.

The genes are TRBV10-2 and TRBJ2-7; TRBD2 aligns across 7 bases. Losses at the gene ends were 6 bases for V and 0 bases for J; bases not matched to a gene: 11. Germline CDR1 WSHSY, CDR2 SAAADI. The CDR3 covers 16 residues. In nucleotides, the CDR3 is TGCGCCAGCAGGGACGAATTAGCGGGCGACTCCTACGAGCAGTACTTC. Encoded protein: CASRDELAGDSYEQYF.

The genes are TRBV13 and TRBJ1-1; D is perhaps TRBD1 (5 bases). This CDR3 has 15 residues. V lost 4 bases to trimming and J lost 2 bases, with 14 bases between them. CDR1 is PRHDT, CDR2 FYEKMQ, per germline (reference sequence). CDR3 nucleotides: TGTGCCAGCAGCTACGCGACAGTTACTAACACTGAAGCTTTCTTT. It translates to CASSYATVTNTEAFF.

The J gene is TRBJ2-3, the V gene TRBV24-1; 12 bases fit TRBD2. Per germline, CDR1 KGHDR and CDR2 SFDVKD. This CDR3 is built from 16 residues. The V gene end was trimmed by 5 bases and the J gene end by 4 bases; junction bases not matched to a gene: 6. The CDR3 is CATSVTSGRMSDTQYF. CDR3 sequence (DNA): TGTGCCACCAGTGTCACTAGCGGGAGGATGTCAGATACGCAGTATTTT.

The chain links TRBV15 to TRBJ2-4; a possible D gene is TRBD2 (5 bases). The CDR3 covers 14 residues. Germline V lookup: CDR1 LNHNV, CDR2 YYDKDF (reference sequence). V lost 2 bases to trimming and J lost 6 bases, with 11 bases between them. The DNA of the CDR3 is TGTGCCACCAGCAGACCCGGAGGTGGAAACATTCAGTACTTC. This sequence encodes CATSRPGGGNIQYF.

The chain links TRBV10-3 to TRBJ1-1; 8 bases line up with TRBD1. This CDR3 is built from 14 residues. The J segment lost 1 base and the V segment lost 4 bases, leaving 2 bases of the junction unmatched. CDR1 and CDR2 from the germline V gene are ENHRY and SYGVKD. The DNA for the CDR3 is TGTGCCATCAGTGGGGACAGGTCGAACACTGAAGCTTTCTTT. This codes for CAISGDRSNTEAFF.

The chain employs TRBV29-1 and TRBJ2-7; perhaps TRBD1 as D (5 bases). CDR3 length: 12 amino acids. Per germline, CDR1 SQVTM and CDR2 ANQGSEA. The germline V and J ends were trimmed by 1 base and 3 bases, with 7 bases remaining between them. The DNA for the CDR3 is TGCAGCGTTGAAGTGACAGACTACGAGCAGTACTTC. This codes for CSVEVTDYEQYF.

The chain is built from TRBV7-2 and TRBJ1-2; 10 bases map to TRBD1. Germline V lookup: CDR1 SGHTA, CDR2 FQGNSA. J gave up 8 bases and V 4 bases, and 7 bases lay outside the gene matches. This CDR3 contains 14 residues. The CDR3 loop reads CASSSVTGGWGYTF. DNA for the CDR3: TGTGCCAGCAGCTCTGTGACAGGGGGCTGGGGCTACACCTTC.

V is TRBV28 and J is TRBJ1-2; maybe TRBD1 (5 bases). Germline CDR1 MDHEN, CDR2 SYDVKM. The V gene lost 2 bases and the J gene lost 7 bases, with 14 bases spanning the gap. The CDR3 consists of 14 residues. The CDR3 loop is CASSLTRQGGGYTF. In DNA form, the CDR3 reads TGTGCCAGCAGTTTAACGCGCCAGGGAGGTGGCTACACCTTC.

The sample holds one count of this clone. This chain joins TRBV4-3 and TRBJ1-1; possible D gene TRBD1, 5 bases. The CDR3 is made up of 15 amino acids. The germline V gene has CDR1 LGHNA and CDR2 YSLEER. The ends were cut back, 0 bases at V and 6 bases at J, with 14 bases in the middle. The CDR3 DNA reads as TGCGCCAGCAGCCAAGATAACCAGGGTAGTTCTGAAGCTTTCTTT. Amino acid sequence: CASSQDNQGSSEAFF.

Only a few counts were recorded for this clone. The rearrangement joins TRBV27 to TRBJ1-6, with a possible D match to TRBD1 (6 bases). This CDR3 comprises 15 residues. Germline loops: CDR1 MNHEY, CDR2 SMNVEV (reference sequence). Trimming stripped 6 bases from V and 4 bases from J, with 13 bases between. The CDR3 DNA reads as TGTGCCAGCAGACAGGGCGGCCAATATAATTCACCCCTCCACTTT. It is translated as CASRQGGQYNSPLHF.

This chain joins TRBV15 and TRBJ1-4; TRBD1 is a possible D gene (6 bases). CDR3 size: 17 residues. Germline V lookup: CDR1 LNHNV, CDR2 YYDKDF (reference sequence). V lost 1 base and J 6 bases, leaving 18 bases between the germline ends. DNA for the CDR3: TGTGCCACCAGCAGAGGGGGTCCGACAGGCCCATATGAAAAACTGTTTTTT. Translated: CATSRGGPTGPYEKLFF.

The V call is TRBV6-6, the J call TRBJ2-3; 8 bases line up with TRBD2. The CDR3 loop spans 15 amino acids. The germline gives CDR1 MNHNY, CDR2 SVGAGI (reference sequence). Unmatched junction bases numbered 5, after V lost 2 bases and J lost 4 bases. CDR3 coding DNA: TGTGCCAGCAGTTACGCGGGAGGAGGGGCAGATACGCAGTATTTT. It is translated as CASSYAGGGADTQYF.

This chain links TRBV27 with TRBJ1-4; TRBD1 agrees at 7 bases. V trimming: 3 bases; J trimming: 8 bases; junction bases outside the gene matches: 15. Germline loops: CDR1 MNHEY, CDR2 SMNVEV (reference sequence). CDR3 length: 17 amino acids. CDR3 sequence (DNA): TGTGCCAGCAGTTTCTCCTGGGGACAGCGAACATACGAAAAACTGTTTTTT. Its protein product is CASSFSWGQRTYEKLFF.

This chain connects TRBV6-2 or TRBV6-3 to TRBJ2-7; TRBD2 is a possible D gene (5 bases). Trimming left V 0 bases short and J 4 bases short, with 16 bases between. This CDR3 has 16 residues. The germline gives CDR1 MNHEY, CDR2 SVGEGT. Here the CDR3 reads CASSYSAVRGQYEQYF. The CDR3 DNA sequence: TGTGCCAGCAGTTACTCGGCGGTCCGGGGTCAGTACGAGCAGTACTTC.

The chain employs TRBV30 and TRBJ2-6; 8 bases fit TRBD1. The germline CDR1 and CDR2 sequences are GTSNPN and SVGIG (reference sequence). There are 19 residues in the CDR3. V lost 0 bases, J lost 0 bases, and 10 bases stayed unmatched. CDR3: CAWSVRKPGGLSGANVLTF. CDR3 nucleotides: TGTGCCTGGAGTGTACGAAAACCAGGGGGCCTCTCTGGGGCCAACGTCCTGACTTTC.

The V gene is TRBV5-4, the J gene TRBJ2-2, with TRBD2 identical over 9 bases. The CDR3 is 15 amino acids. The germline gives CDR1 SGHNT, CDR2 YYREEE (reference sequence). V was clipped by 9 bases and J by 2 bases; unmatched bases: 8. CDR3 coding DNA: TGTGCCACGAGAGCGGGAGGTATTAACACCGGGGAGCTGTTTTTT. Residues: CATRAGGINTGELFF.

The chain carries TRBV7-3 and TRBJ2-5, with D unclear. Germline CDR1 SGHTA, CDR2 FQGTGA. The CDR3 totals 13 residues. Trimming took off 4 bases at V and 1 base at J, with 7 bases between the two ends. CDR3 in DNA: TGTGCCAGCAGCTCTCAGGTCCAAGAGACCCAGTACTTC. As protein: CASSSQVQETQYF.

J is TRBJ2-5 and V is TRBV28, with D unclear. Germline V gene lookup returns CDR1 MDHEN and CDR2 SYDVKM. V was trimmed by 3 bases and J by 3 bases, leaving 14 bases between them. This CDR3 is 15 amino acids long. CDR3: CASSFPGGREETQYF. The CDR3 DNA is TGTGCCAGCAGTTTCCCTGGCGGAAGAGAAGAGACCCAGTACTTC.

This clone has more than one count but fewer than ten. The chain employs TRBV5-1 and TRBJ1-5; 7 bases match TRBD1. J was trimmed by 3 bases and V by 4 bases; bases with no gene match: 7. The germline V gene has CDR1 SGHRS and CDR2 YFSETQ. The CDR3 is 15 amino acids. CDR3 in amino acids: CASSLTGLSNQPQHF. CDR3 sequence (DNA): TGCGCCAGCAGCCTGACAGGGCTTTCCAATCAGCCCCAGCATTTT.

This chain connects TRBV9 to TRBJ1-2; 8 nucleotides agree with TRBD1. Per the germline V gene, CDR1 is SGDLS and CDR2 is YYNGEE. The CDR3 has 15 amino acids. The V and J ends lost 5 bases and 4 bases, in that order; junction bases with no gene match: 10. CDR3 in amino acids: CASSADRGVVYGYTF. In DNA form, the CDR3 reads TGTGCCAGCAGTGCTGACAGGGGAGTAGTCTATGGCTACACCTTC. The full variable domain, rest sourced from reference TRBV9 and TRBJ1-2, is DSGVTQTPKHLITATGQRVTLRCSPRSGDLSVYWYQQSLDQGLQFLIQYYNGEERAKGNILERFSAQQFPDLHSELNLSSLELGDSALYFCASSADRGVVYGYTFGSGTRLTVV.

V usage is TRBV19 and J usage is TRBJ2-1, with 11 bases that match TRBD2. The V gene end was trimmed by 3 bases and the J gene end by 7 bases; junction bases not matched to a gene: 5. CDR1 is LNHDA, CDR2 SQIVND, per germline (reference sequence). The CDR3 totals 15 residues. Here the CDR3 reads CASSMGRTSGNEQFF. The CDR3 region has the DNA TGTGCCAGTAGTATGGGGCGGACTAGCGGGAATGAGCAGTTCTTC.

The chain recombines TRBV7-9 with TRBJ1-1; D gene ambiguous. Trimming took 3 bases from V and 1 from J, leaving 6 bases between them. CDR3 length: 13 residues. Germline V gene lookup returns CDR1 SEHNR and CDR2 FQNEAQ (reference sequence). The CDR3 DNA reads TGTGCCAGCAGCTTTACAGCGAACACTGAAGCTTTCTTT. Translating it yields CASSFTANTEAFF.

This rearrangement joins TRBV19 to TRBJ1-2; D perhaps matches TRBD1 (6 bases). Trimming removed 8 bases at V and 5 bases at J, with 12 bases between. This CDR3 is built from 12 residues. CDR1 is LNHDA, CDR2 SQIVND, per germline (reference sequence). The CDR3 loop reads CASAGGLYGYTF. CDR3 nucleotide sequence: TGTGCCAGTGCCGGGGGGCTGTATGGCTACACCTTC.

The chain is built from TRBV6-5 and TRBJ2-3; TRBD1 matches at 8 bases. The J segment lost 0 bases and the V segment lost 6 bases, leaving 5 bases of the junction unmatched. Looked up from germline, CDR1 is MNHEY and CDR2 is SVGAGI. This CDR3 has 15 residues. The CDR3 region is CASRAGTGSTDTQYF. CDR3 in DNA: TGTGCCAGCAGGGCCGGGACAGGAAGCACAGATACGCAGTATTTT.

This sequence joins TRBV12-3 or TRBV12-4 and TRBJ2-1; no firm D call. The CDR3 runs to 12 residues. Trimming shortened V by 3 bases and J by 6 bases, and 6 bases separated the two germline ends. The CDR3 loop reads CASSFNPNEQFF. CDR3 DNA: TGTGCCAGCAGTTTTAATCCCAATGAGCAGTTCTTC.

The chain couples TRBV5-1 to TRBJ2-2; 7 bases align to TRBD1. Per the germline V gene, CDR1 is SGHRS and CDR2 is YFSETQ. The CDR3 covers 14 residues. The V gene end was trimmed by 6 bases and the J gene end by 2 bases; junction bases not matched to a gene: 4. This CDR3 is CASTGTANTGELFF. The CDR3 DNA follows: TGCGCCAGCACCGGGACAGCTAACACCGGGGAGCTGTTTTTT.

The J gene is TRBJ2-5, the V gene TRBV7-2; a possible D gene is TRBD1 (6 bases). Germline CDR1 is SGHTA and CDR2 is FQGNSA. Trimming took off 7 bases at V and 5 bases at J, with 20 bases between the two ends. This CDR3 spans 15 amino acids. CDR3 region: CASNSQGSPAETQYF. In nucleotides, the CDR3 is TGTGCCAGCAACTCCCAGGGGTCCCCGGCGGAGACCCAGTACTTC.

The gene calls are TRBV6-1 and TRBJ2-3; possible D gene TRBD1, 5 bases. This CDR3 comprises 16 residues. CDR1 is MNHNS and CDR2 is SASEGT in the germline V gene. V dropped 1 base and J dropped 3 bases, with 14 bases sitting between them. The CDR3: CASSEGFTGWTDTQYF. DNA of the CDR3: TGTGCCAGCAGTGAAGGATTCACAGGTTGGACAGATACGCAGTATTTT.